In this sample, the clone carrying this T cell receptor (beta chain) turned up many times. Its antigen remains unknown. V lost 5 bases to trimming and J lost 6 bases, with 15 bases between them. The germline V gene has CDR1 MNHEY and CDR2 SVGAGI. This CDR3 comprises 14 residues. Whole-study results and caveats: The larger-cohort validation was restricted to a single TCR beta V-J rearrangement rather than whole repertoires. Tumor Treg TCRs overlapped most with tumor naive CD4+ cells.

Full-length variable regions came from constant-region reverse primers plus semi-nested Nested Universal Primer A PCR. One entry per CDR3 protein, called by TCRdb with MiXCR from the 5' RACE reads. The profile shows tens of thousands of distinct CDR3 sequences, around 26% of them singletons. The sequence came from a female donor with breast cancer. The chain recombines TRBV6-5 with TRBJ2-3; tentatively, D is TRBD2 (5 bases). Sequenced: naive CD4+ T cells sorted from blood. Subset specified: naive CD4+ T cells, CD4+CD45RA+CD25-. CDR3 nucleotides: TGTGCCAGCAGTCAAAGGACTCCTCGCGATACGCAGTATTTT. It yields the protein CASSQRTPRDTQYF.